This T cell receptor beta chain was documented in a study of blood T cell repertoires in COVID-19. Across the study: PBMCs, B-cell-depleted T cells, or T cells were the source of the cDNA or gDNA that made up the material.

The table came from immunoSEQ multiplex PCR; TCRdb's copy has only in-frame clones and leaves some out. This sample has 90,000 to 140,000 clones, with roughly four fifths found just once. V lost 4 bases, J lost 4 bases, and 4 bases lay in between. The CDR3 has 11 residues. Per germline, CDR1 LGHDT and CDR2 YNNKEL (reference sequence). The gene calls are TRBV3-1 (or the pseudogene TRBV3-2) and TRBJ1-1, with D unclear. Sequencing was performed on peripheral blood. This clonotype originated in a woman between 65 and 79 years old with acute or convalescent COVID-19. As DNA, the CDR3 is TGTGCCAGCAGCCGGAGCACTGAAGCTTTCTTT. It encodes CASSRSTEAFF.